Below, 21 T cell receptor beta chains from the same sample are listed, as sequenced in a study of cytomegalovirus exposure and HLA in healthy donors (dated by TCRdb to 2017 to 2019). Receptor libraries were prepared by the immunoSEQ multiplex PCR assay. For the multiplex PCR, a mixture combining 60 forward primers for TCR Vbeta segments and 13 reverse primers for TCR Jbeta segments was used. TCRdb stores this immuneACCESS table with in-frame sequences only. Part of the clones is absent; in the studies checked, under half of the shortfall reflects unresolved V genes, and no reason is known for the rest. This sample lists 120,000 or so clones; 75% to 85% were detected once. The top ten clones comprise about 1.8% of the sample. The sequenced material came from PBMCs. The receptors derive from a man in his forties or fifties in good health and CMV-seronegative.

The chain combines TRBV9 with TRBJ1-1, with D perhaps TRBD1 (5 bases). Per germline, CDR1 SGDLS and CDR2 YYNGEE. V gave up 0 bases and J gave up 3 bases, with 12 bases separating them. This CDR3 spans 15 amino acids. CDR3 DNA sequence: TGTGCCAGCAGCGTAGTTTCTGGGGGGGACACTGAAGCTTTCTTT. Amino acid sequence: CASSVVSGGDTEAFF.

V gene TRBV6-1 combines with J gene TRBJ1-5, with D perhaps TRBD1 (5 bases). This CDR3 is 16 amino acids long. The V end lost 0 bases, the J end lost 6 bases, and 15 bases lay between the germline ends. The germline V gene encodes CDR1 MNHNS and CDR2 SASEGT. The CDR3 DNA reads TGTGCCAGCAGTGAAGCCCCAGGGAATCAGCTTCAGCCCCAGCATTTT. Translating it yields CASSEAPGNQLQPQHF.

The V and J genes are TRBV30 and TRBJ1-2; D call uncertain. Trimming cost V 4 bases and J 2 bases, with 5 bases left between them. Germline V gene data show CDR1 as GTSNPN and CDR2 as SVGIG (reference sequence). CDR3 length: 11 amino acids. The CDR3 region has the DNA TGTGCCTGGACATCAAACTATGGCTACACCTTC. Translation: CAWTSNYGYTF.

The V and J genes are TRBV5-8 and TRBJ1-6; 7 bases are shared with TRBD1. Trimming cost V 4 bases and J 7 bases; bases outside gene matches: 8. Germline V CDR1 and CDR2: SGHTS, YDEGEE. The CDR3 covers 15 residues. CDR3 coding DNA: TGTGCCAGCAGCAGGGCCGGGACAGAGAATTCACCCCTCCACTTT. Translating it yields CASSRAGTENSPLHF.

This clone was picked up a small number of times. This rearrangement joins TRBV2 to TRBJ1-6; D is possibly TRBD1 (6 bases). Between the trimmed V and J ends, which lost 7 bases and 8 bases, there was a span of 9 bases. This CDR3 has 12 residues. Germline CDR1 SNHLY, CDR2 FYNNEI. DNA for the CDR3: TGTGCCAGCACCAGGGGTGATTCACCCCTCCACTTT. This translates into CASTRGDSPLHF.

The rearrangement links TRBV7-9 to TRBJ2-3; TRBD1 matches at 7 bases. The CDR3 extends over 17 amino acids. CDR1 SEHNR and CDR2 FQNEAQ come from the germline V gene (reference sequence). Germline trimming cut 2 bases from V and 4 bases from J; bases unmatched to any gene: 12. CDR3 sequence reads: CASSLPGGRAVADTQYF. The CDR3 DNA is TGTGCCAGCAGCTTACCAGGGGGTCGGGCGGTGGCAGATACGCAGTATTTT.

CDR3 sequence reads: CASTYSGGGTGELFF. CDR3 sequence (DNA): TGTGCCAGTACTTATAGCGGGGGGGGCACCGGGGAGCTGTTTTTT. The rearrangement joins TRBV19 to TRBJ2-2; 11 bases agree with TRBD2. The V and J ends lost 7 bases and 4 bases, in that order; junction bases with no gene match: 5. CDR3 length: 15 amino acids. The germline CDR1 and CDR2 sequences are LNHDA and SQIVND (reference sequence).

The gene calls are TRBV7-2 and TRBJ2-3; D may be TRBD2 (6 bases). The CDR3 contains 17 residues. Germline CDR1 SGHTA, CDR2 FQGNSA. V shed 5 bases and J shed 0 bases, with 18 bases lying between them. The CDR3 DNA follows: TGTGCCAGCAGCCGTAGTCTACTCAGCGGGAGCACAGATACGCAGTATTTT. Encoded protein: CASSRSLLSGSTDTQYF.

The CDR3 here is CASSESGGRIKGDEFF. DNA for the CDR3: TGTGCCAGCAGTGAATCTGGCGGGAGAATTAAAGGCGACGAGTTCTTC. The rearrangement links TRBV6-1 to TRBJ2-1; 7 nucleotides align to TRBD2. Germline CDR1 and CDR2: MNHNS and SASEGT. With 2 bases clipped from V and 14 bases from J, the junction kept 18 bases outside the gene matches. This CDR3 region has 16 residues.

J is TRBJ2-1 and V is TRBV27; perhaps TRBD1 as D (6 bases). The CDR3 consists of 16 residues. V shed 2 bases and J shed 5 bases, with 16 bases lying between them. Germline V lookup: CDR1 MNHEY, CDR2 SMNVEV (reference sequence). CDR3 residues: CASSLRGTLPHNEQFF. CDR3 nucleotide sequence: TGTGCCAGCAGTTTAAGAGGGACACTGCCCCACAATGAGCAGTTCTTC.

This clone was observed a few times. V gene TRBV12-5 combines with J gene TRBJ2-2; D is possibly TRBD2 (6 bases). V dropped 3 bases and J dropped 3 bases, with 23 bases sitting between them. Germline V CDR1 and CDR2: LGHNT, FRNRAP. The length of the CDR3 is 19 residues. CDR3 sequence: CASGLQTLPGPGDTGELFF. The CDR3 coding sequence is TGTGCTAGTGGTTTACAAACTTTACCGGGACCGGGGGACACCGGGGAGCTGTTTTTT.

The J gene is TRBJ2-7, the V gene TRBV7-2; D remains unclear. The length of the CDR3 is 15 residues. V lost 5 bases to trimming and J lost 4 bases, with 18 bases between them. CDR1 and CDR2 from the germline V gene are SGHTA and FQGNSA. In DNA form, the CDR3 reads TGTGCCAGCAGCACCCTATCGAACGCGAAATACGAGCAGTACTTC. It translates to CASSTLSNAKYEQYF.

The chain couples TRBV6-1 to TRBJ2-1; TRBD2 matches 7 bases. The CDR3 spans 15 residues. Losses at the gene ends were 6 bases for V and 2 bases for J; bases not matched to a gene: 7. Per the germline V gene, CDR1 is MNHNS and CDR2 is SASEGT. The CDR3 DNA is TGTGCCAGCAGCTCTGGGGGGGGGACCTACAATGAGCAGTTCTTC. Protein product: CASSSGGGTYNEQFF.

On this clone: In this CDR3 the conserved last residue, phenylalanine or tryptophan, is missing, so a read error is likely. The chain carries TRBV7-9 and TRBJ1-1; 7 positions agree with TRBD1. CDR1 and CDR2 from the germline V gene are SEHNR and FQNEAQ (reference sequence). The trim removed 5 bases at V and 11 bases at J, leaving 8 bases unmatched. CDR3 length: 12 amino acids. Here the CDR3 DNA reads TGTGCCAGCAGCCCAGACAGGGTCGGGGCTTTCTCT. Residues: CASSPDRVGAFS.

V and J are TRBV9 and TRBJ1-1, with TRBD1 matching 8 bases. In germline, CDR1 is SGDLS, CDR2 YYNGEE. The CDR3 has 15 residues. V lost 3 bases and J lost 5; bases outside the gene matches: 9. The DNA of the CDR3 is TGTGCCAGCAGCGCCACAGGGGGGCTCGCGACTGAAGCTTTCTTT. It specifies CASSATGGLATEAFF.

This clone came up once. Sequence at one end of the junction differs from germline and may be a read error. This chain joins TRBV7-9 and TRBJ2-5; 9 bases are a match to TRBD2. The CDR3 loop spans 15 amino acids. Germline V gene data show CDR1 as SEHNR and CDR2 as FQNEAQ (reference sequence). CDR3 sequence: CASSLGSGGDETQYF. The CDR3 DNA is TGTGCCAGCAGTTTAGGTAGCGGGGGCGATGAGACCCAGTACTTC.

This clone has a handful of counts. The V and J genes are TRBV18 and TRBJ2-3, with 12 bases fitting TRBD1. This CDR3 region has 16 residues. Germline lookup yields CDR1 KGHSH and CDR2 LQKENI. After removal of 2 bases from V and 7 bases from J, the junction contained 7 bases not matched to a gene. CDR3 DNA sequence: TGTGCCAGCTCACCAATACCGGGACAGGGGGCAAATACGCAGTATTTT. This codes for CASSPIPGQGANTQYF.

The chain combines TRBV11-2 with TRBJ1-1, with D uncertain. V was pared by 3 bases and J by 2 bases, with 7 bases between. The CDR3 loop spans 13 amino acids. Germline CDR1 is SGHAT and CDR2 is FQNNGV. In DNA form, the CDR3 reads TGTGCCAGCAGCTTTGGAGAAAACACTGAAGCTTTCTTT. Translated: CASSFGENTEAFF.

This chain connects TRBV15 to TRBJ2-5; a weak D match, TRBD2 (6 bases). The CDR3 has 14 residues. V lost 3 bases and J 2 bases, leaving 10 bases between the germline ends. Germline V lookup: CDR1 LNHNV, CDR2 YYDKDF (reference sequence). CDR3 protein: CATSSGLTQETQYF. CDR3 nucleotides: TGTGCCACCAGCAGCGGACTAACTCAAGAGACCCAGTACTTC.

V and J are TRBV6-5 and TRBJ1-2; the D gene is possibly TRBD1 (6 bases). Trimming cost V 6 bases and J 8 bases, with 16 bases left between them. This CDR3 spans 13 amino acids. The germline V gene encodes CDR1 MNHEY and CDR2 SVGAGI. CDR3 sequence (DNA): TGTGCCAGCAGGATGGACAGCCTGGCGGGCTACACCTTC. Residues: CASRMDSLAGYTF.

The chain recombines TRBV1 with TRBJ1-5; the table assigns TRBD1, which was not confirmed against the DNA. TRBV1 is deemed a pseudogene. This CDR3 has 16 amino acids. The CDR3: CTSTTANTAINQPQHF. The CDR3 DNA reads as TGCACCAGCACCACTGCCAATACAGCAATCAATCAGCCCCAGCATTTT.